The clone carrying this TCR beta chain has at least ten counts. Preparation of the TCRbeta library was carried out with unique molecular identifiers. MiXCR, applied by TCRdb to the PCR reads, yields one record per CDR3 protein. The table records more than 200,000 distinct CDR3 sequences, roughly 26% of them present only once. This entry comes from a study of T-cell reconstitution after alpha-beta-depleted transplantation in children. Trimming took 0 bases from V and 4 from J; bases not matched to a gene: 5. The length of the CDR3 is 16 residues. The V gene's germline CDR1 is MNHEY and CDR2 SMNVEV (reference sequence).

The TCR originated in a girl aged 2 to 10 with Fanconi anemia, due to receive a stem cell transplant. Specimen: PBMCs, collected before TCRalphabeta/CD19-depleted stem cell transplant. J is TRBJ2-7 and V is TRBV27; 11 bases agree with TRBD2. CDR3 DNA: TGTGCCAGCAGTTTATCTATCCTAGCGGGAGGTTACGAGCAGTACTTC. Its protein is CASSLSILAGGYEQYF.